A selection of T cell receptor beta chains follows, all from one sample in a study of blood T cell repertoires in COVID-19. The repertoire was sequenced with immunoSEQ multiplex PCR; TCRdb's copy has only in-frame clones and lacks some. Among about 140,000 clones listed, approximately 88% were seen once. The sequenced material came from PBMCs or T cells enriched from blood (not recorded which). These TCRs come from a man between 65 and 80 years old who had been exposed to COVID-19. Both conserved end residues are part of each CDR3. D genes are given only for firm matches. A row's size may be missing; if present it is once, few, many or a size class.

TRBD2	TRBV14	TRBJ2-7	NA	TGTGCCAGCAGCGCTAGCGGTATCTCCTACGAGCAGTACTTC	CASSASGISYEQYF
NA	TRBV4-3	TRBJ1-2	NA	TGCGCCAGCAGCCAAGAATTACCGCTGTCAGGTGGCTACACCTTC	CASSQELPLSGGYTF
NA	TRBV5-6	TRBJ1-1	NA	TGTGCCAGCAGCTTCGACAACCTGGGAGCTTTCTTT	CASSFDNLGAFF
NA	TRBV7-9	TRBJ1-6	few	TGTGCCAGCAGACCTTACGGAGGGTATACGAATTCACCCCTCCACTTT	CASRPYGGYTNSPLHF
TRBD1	TRBV18	TRBJ2-5	NA	TGTGCCAGCTCATTCGGACAGGGAGGAGAGACCCAGTACTTC	CASSFGQGGETQYF
NA	TRBV3-1/TRBV3-2	TRBJ2-1	NA	TGTGCCAGCAGCCAAGGAGGCCAGGGGAGAGGGTACAATGAGCAGTTCTTC	CASSQGGQGRGYNEQFF
NA	TRBV15	TRBJ2-7	NA	TGTGCCACCAGCAGAGCGGGTATATCGTGGGAGCAGTACTTC	CATSRAGISWEQYF
TRBD2	TRBV27	TRBJ2-7	NA	TGTGCCAGCAGTTCCACCTTGACTAGCGGGAGAACCTACGAGCAGTACTTC	CASSSTLTSGRTYEQYF
TRBD1	TRBV3-1/TRBV3-2	TRBJ1-1	NA	TGTGCCAGCAGCCCACCGGGGCAGGGGGCGGTTGGCACTGAAGCTTTCTTT	CASSPPGQGAVGTEAFF
TRBD2	TRBV6-5	TRBJ2-3	NA	TGTGCCAGCAGGGGAAGCGGGAGCCGCGCAGATACGCAGTATTTT	CASRGSGSRADTQYF
TRBD1	TRBV19	TRBJ1-4	NA	TGTGCCAGTAGTACGACAGGGGTAAATGAAAAACTGTTTTTT	CASSTTGVNEKLFF
NA	TRBV24-1	TRBJ1-2	NA	TGTGCCACCTCAGGGGCCTATGGCTACACCTTC	CATSGAYGYTF
NA	TRBV3-1/TRBV3-2	TRBJ1-3	NA	TGTGCCAGCAGCCAAGGGTTCGGGGCTGGAAACACCATATATTTT	CASSQGFGAGNTIYF
TRBD1	TRBV6-2/TRBV6-3	TRBJ2-2	NA	TGTGCCAGCAGCCCCCGGACAGGGCGATTTGTGACCGGGGAGCTGTTTTTT	CASSPRTGRFVTGELFF
TRBD1	TRBV29-1	TRBJ2-7	NA	TGCAGCGCGATTGGGACAGGGAAATACGAGCAGTACTTC	CSAIGTGKYEQYF
NA	TRBV5-5	TRBJ2-3	NA	TGTGCCAGCAGCTTGAATCCGGGGATGACCACAGATACGCAGTATTTT	CASSLNPGMTTDTQYF
TRBD1	TRBV5-1	TRBJ2-1	once	TGCGCCAGCAGTCTTGACAGGGCCAATGAGCAGTTCTTC	CASSLDRANEQFF
TRBD1	TRBV5-4	TRBJ1-4	NA	TGTGCCAGCAGCGAAACGACAGGGACTAATGAAAAACTGTTTTTT	CASSETTGTNEKLFF
TRBD1	TRBV7-9	TRBJ2-7	NA	TGTGCCAGCAGCTCTGGACAGGGGGTCGAGCAGTACTTC	CASSSGQGVEQYF
TRBD1	TRBV5-5	TRBJ1-1	NA	TGTGCCAGCAGCCTACAACAGGGGGCGCAAACTGAAGCTTTCTTT	CASSLQQGAQTEAFF
NA	TRBV7-7	TRBJ2-7	NA	TGTGCCAGCAGCCCAGGGGTGGGACCGGACTCCTACGAGCAGTACTTC	CASSPGVGPDSYEQYF
NA	TRBV29-1	TRBJ2-1	NA	TGCAGCGTTGATGGTGGCGGGGTAAGCAATGAGCAGTTCTTC	CSVDGGGVSNEQFF
TRBD1	TRBV7-2	TRBJ1-1	once	TGTGCCAGCAGCTCATACAGGGGGACGGGCACTGAAGCTTTCTTT	CASSSYRGTGTEAFF
NA	TRBV7-8	TRBJ1-4	NA	TGTGCCAGCAGCTCACAGGGTGCAACTAATGAAAAACTGTTTTTT	CASSSQGATNEKLFF
NA	TRBV29-1	TRBJ1-2	NA	TGCAGCGTTGCACAGGGAGATGGCTACACCTTC	CSVAQGDGYTF
TRBD2	TRBV10-3	TRBJ2-5	NA	TGTGCCATCAGTGGACCGGGACTAGCGGGGTCGGAGACCCAGTACTTC	CAISGPGLAGSETQYF
TRBD2	TRBV6-5	TRBJ2-7	NA	TGTGCATCCCTTAAGGCTAGCGGGAGCTACGAGCAGTACTTC	CASLKASGSYEQYF
NA	TRBV5-1	TRBJ2-3	NA	TGCGCCAGCAGCTTGAACACACAGACAGATACGCAGTATTTT	CASSLNTQTDTQYF
NA	TRBV24-1	TRBJ2-5	NA	TGTGCCACCAGTGATTTTCAGGGAAGTACCCAGTACTTC	CATSDFQGSTQYF
NA	TRBV28	TRBJ2-7	NA	TGTGCCAGCAGTTTGGTCACTACCACCTACGAGCAGTACTTC	CASSLVTTTYEQYF
NA	TRBV5-1	TRBJ1-2	NA	TGCGCCAGCAGACTGGACGGACTCTATGGCTACACCTTC	CASRLDGLYGYTF
NA	TRBV11-2	TRBJ2-2	NA	TGTGCCAGCAGCTTACAGGGAAACACCGGGGAGCTGTTTTTT	CASSLQGNTGELFF
TRBD2	TRBV5-6	TRBJ2-5	NA	TGTGCCAGCAGCTTCCGGACTAGCGGGGGGGAGACCCAGTACTTC	CASSFRTSGGETQYF
NA	TRBV7-9	TRBJ2-3	NA	TGTGCCAGCAGCTTAAATTCTCTCACAGATACGCAGTATTTT	CASSLNSLTDTQYF
TRBD1	TRBV19	TRBJ1-2	NA	TGTGCCAGCACAGGGGTTTATGGCTACACCTTC	CASTGVYGYTF
TRBD1	TRBV28	TRBJ1-1	NA	TGTGCCAGCAGTTTAGGCACAGGGGGCAAATTTACTGAAGCTTTCTTT	CASSLGTGGKFTEAFF
NA	TRBV20-1	TRBJ1-2	NA	TGCAGTGCTAGTGGACAGAACGGCTACACCTTC	CSASGQNGYTF
NA	TRBV7-9	TRBJ2-1	NA	TGTGCCAGCAGCTCGGGGAATGAGCAGTTCTTC	CASSSGNEQFF
TRBD2	TRBV5-4	TRBJ2-1	NA	TGTGCCAGCAGCCAAATGGTAGCGGGAGTCGATGAGCAGTTCTTC	CASSQMVAGVDEQFF
NA	TRBV5-1	TRBJ2-1	NA	TGCGCCAGCAGCTTGGGGGGGCTCGGCAATGAGCAGTTCTTC	CASSLGGLGNEQFF
TRBD2	TRBV6-1	TRBJ2-1	NA	TGTGCCAGCAGTGAAGGAGGGCGGGGGGGCAACAATGAGCAGTTCTTC	CASSEGGRGGNNEQFF
NA	TRBV19	TRBJ1-4	NA	TGTGCCAGTAGTATTACGACACGTAATAATGAAAAACTGTTTTTT	CASSITTRNNEKLFF
NA	TRBV10-1	TRBJ2-1	NA	TGCGCCAGCAGTGAGAGTACAGGGCCGGTACCTGAGCAGTTCTTC	CASSESTGPVPEQFF
NA	TRBV10-3	TRBJ2-5	NA	TGTGCCATCAGTGAGTCTCGGGAGACCCAGTACTTC	CAISESRETQYF
TRBD2	TRBV11-3	TRBJ2-3	few	TGTGCCAGCAGCTTAGGCCCCGGGACTAGCGAAACAGATACGCAGTATTTT	CASSLGPGTSETDTQYF
NA	TRBV4-3	TRBJ2-3	once	TGCGCCAGCAGCCAAGATACAAAGCGGGGCACAGATACGCAGTATTTT	CASSQDTKRGTDTQYF
NA	TRBV5-4	TRBJ1-1	NA	TGTGCCAGCAGCTGGGCAGGGGCGCCGAACACTGAAGCTTTCTTT	CASSWAGAPNTEAFF
NA	TRBV7-2	TRBJ1-3	once	TGTGCCAGCAGCTTAGAAGGCCAGGTTGGAAACACCATATATTTT	CASSLEGQVGNTIYF
TRBD1	TRBV7-2	TRBJ2-7	NA	TGTGCCAGCAGCCTGGACAGGGGTCGGGACGAGCAGTACTTC	CASSLDRGRDEQYF
TRBD2	TRBV6-2/TRBV6-3	TRBJ2-5	NA	TGTGCCAGCAGTAAGAGTGGGAGGGGAGAGACCCAGTACTTC	CASSKSGRGETQYF
TRBD1	TRBV3-1/TRBV3-2	TRBJ2-3	NA	TGTGCCAGCAGCCAAGCGGACAGGGCAAACACAGATACGCAGTATTTT	CASSQADRANTDTQYF
TRBD2	TRBV7-9	TRBJ2-3	NA	TGTGCCGGCACTAGCGGGAACACAGATACGCAGTATTTT	CAGTSGNTDTQYF
TRBD1	TRBV28	TRBJ1-6	NA	TGTGCCAGCAGCCCTGGACAGGGGTTGAATTCACCCCTCCACTTT	CASSPGQGLNSPLHF
NA	TRBV19	TRBJ2-1	NA	TGTGCCTCTTGGGGGGACAGTAACAATGAGCAGTTCTTC	CASWGDSNNEQFF
NA	TRBV6-2/TRBV6-3	TRBJ2-5	NA	TGTGCCAGCAGTTACTCCCATCGAGGTAGCGGCCGTCAAGAGACCCAGTACTTC	CASSYSHRGSGRQETQYF
TRBD1	TRBV10-3	TRBJ1-1	NA	TGTGCCATCAGAGGACAGGGTGCCACTGAAGCTTTCTTT	CAIRGQGATEAFF
TRBD2	TRBV9	TRBJ2-5	NA	TGTGCCAGCAGTCCCCGGCTAGCGGGACCCTCGCAGGAGACCCAGTACTTC	CASSPRLAGPSQETQYF
TRBD2	TRBV13	TRBJ2-5	once	TGTGCCAGCAGCCGCAGGGCTAGCGGGGACCAAGAGACCCAGTACTTC	CASSRRASGDQETQYF